A selection of T cell receptor beta chains follows, all from one sample in a study of blood T cells in healthy people across ages. A single record per CDR3 protein comes from TCRdb applying MiXCR to the 5' RACE reads. The repertoire holds 1.5 million to 2 million distinct CDR3 sequences, with just under 50% as singletons. Input material: blood. The receptors were gathered from a woman aged 40 to 50 in good health. Each CDR3 is given with its conserved first and last residue. A D gene is named only where the DNA matches it firmly. Some rows have no size entry. The others give once, few or many, or a class for an expanded clone.

-	few	TRBV29-1	TRBJ2-7	CSVDAGVVGEQYF	TGCAGCGTTGATGCAGGGGTGGTCGGCGAGCAGTACTTC
-	-	TRBV7-2	TRBJ2-3	CASSLGAALDTQYF	TGTGCCAGCAGCTTAGGGGCAGCCTTAGATACGCAGTATTTT
TRBD1	-	TRBV28	TRBJ1-5	CASSHQQGAWQPQHF	TGTGCCAGCAGCCATCAACAGGGGGCATGGCAGCCCCAGCATTTT
-	-	TRBV28	TRBJ2-1	CASSPGTQRYNEQFF	TGTGCCAGCAGCCCAGGGACGCAACGATACAATGAGCAGTTCTTC
-	few	TRBV20-1	TRBJ1-2	CSARLHGALYGYTF	TGCAGTGCTAGGTTGCACGGGGCCCTCTATGGCTACACCTTC
-	-	TRBV6-2/TRBV6-3	TRBJ1-2	CASSPDGLGHGYTF	TGTGCCAGCAGTCCGGACGGCCTCGGTCATGGCTACACCTTC
TRBD1	-	TRBV29-1	TRBJ2-7	CSARTGVNEQYF	TGCAGCGCCCGGACAGGGGTCAATGAGCAGTACTTC
TRBD1	-	TRBV5-1	TRBJ2-7	CASSSSGTAYNEQYF	TGCGCCAGCAGCTCCTCCGGGACAGCCTACAATGAGCAGTACTTC
-	many	TRBV7-9	TRBJ2-7	CASSLAGISYEQYF	TGTGCCAGCAGCTTAGCTGGAATCTCCTACGAGCAGTACTTC
-	-	TRBV7-9	TRBJ1-2	CASSLDVAGKGYGYTF	TGTGCCAGCAGCTTAGATGTGGCCGGGAAGGGATATGGCTACACCTTC
-	few	TRBV6-5	TRBJ2-1	CASSSVNSYNEQFF	TGTGCCAGCAGCTCCGTTAACTCCTACAATGAGCAGTTCTTC